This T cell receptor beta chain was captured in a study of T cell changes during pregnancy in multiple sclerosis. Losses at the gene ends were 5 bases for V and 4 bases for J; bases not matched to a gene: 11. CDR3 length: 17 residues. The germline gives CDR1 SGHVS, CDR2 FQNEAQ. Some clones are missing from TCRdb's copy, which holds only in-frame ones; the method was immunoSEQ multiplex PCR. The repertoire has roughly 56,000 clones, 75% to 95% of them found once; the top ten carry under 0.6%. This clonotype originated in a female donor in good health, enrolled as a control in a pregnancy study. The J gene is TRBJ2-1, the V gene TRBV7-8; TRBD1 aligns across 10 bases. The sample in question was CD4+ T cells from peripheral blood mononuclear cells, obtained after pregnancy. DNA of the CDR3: TGTGCCAGCAGCCGAGGACTGACAGGGGGCACATACAATGAGCAGTTCTTC. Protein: CASSRGLTGGTYNEQFF.